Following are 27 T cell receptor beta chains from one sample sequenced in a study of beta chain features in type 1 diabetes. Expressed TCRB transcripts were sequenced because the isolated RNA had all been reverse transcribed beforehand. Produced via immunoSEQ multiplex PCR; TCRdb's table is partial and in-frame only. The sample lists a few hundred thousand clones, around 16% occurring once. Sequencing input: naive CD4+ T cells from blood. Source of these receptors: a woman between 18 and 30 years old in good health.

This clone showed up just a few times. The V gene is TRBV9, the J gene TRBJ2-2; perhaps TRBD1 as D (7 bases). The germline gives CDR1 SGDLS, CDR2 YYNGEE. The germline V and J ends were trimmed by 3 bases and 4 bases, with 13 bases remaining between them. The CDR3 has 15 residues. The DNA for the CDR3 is TGTGCCAGCAGCGCATACAGGGGACTCACCGGGGAGCTGTTTTTT. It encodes CASSAYRGLTGELFF. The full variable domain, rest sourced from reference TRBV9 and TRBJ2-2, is DSGVTQTPKHLITATGQRVTLRCSPRSGDLSVYWYQQSLDQGLQFLIQYYNGEERAKGNILERFSAQQFPDLHSELNLSSLELGDSALYFCASSAYRGLTGELFFGEGSRLTVL.

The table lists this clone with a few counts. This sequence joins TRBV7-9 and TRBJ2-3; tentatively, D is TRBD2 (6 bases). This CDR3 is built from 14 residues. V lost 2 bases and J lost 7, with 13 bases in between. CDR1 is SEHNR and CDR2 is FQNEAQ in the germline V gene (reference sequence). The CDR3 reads CASSLTGVLNTQYF. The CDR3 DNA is TGTGCCAGCAGCTTAACGGGAGTACTGAATACGCAGTATTTT.

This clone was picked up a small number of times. In DNA form, the CDR3 reads TGTGCCAGCAGCTTGAGGACAGGCAGGGATCTGTACGAGCAGTACTTC. Translated: CASSLRTGRDLYEQYF. V is TRBV7-8 and J is TRBJ2-7, with 7 bases identical to TRBD1. In germline, CDR1 is SGHVS, CDR2 FQNEAQ. Germline trimming cut 3 bases from V and 4 bases from J; bases unmatched to any gene: 12. This CDR3 comprises 16 residues.

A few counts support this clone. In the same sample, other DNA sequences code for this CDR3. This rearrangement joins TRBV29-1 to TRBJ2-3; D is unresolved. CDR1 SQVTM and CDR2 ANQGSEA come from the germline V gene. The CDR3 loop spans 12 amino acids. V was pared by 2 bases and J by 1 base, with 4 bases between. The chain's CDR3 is CSVERGTDTQYF. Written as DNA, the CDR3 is TGCAGCGTTGAACGGGGCACAGATACGCAGTATTTT.

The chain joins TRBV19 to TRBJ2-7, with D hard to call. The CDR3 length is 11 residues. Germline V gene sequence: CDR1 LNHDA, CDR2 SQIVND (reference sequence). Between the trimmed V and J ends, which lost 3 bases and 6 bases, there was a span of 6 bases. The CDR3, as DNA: TGTGCCAGTAGTATCTACGGCGAGCAGTACTTC. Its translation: CASSIYGEQYF.

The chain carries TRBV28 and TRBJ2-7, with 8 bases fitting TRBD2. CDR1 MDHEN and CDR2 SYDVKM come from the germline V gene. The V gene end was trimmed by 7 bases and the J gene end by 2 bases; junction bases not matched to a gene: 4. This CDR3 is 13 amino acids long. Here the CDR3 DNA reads TGTGCCAGCACGGTCGGGGGGGCCTACGAGCAGTACTTC. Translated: CASTVGGAYEQYF.

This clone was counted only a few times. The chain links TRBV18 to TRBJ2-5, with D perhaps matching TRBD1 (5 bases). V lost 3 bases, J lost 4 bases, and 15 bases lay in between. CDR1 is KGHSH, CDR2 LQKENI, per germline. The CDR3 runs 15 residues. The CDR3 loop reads CASSPAQGGRETQYF. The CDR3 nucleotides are TGTGCCAGCTCACCTGCCCAGGGTGGCAGAGAGACCCAGTACTTC. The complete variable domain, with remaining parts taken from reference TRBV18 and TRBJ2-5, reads NAGVMQNPRHLVRRRGQEARLRCSPMKGHSHVYWYRQLPEEGLKFMVYLQKENIIDESGMPKERFSAEFPKEGPSILRIQQVVRGDSAAYFCASSPAQGGRETQYFGPGTRLLVL.

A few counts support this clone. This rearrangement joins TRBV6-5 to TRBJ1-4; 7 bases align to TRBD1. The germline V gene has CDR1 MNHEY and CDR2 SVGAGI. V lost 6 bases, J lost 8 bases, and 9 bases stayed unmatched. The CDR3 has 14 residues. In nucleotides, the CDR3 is TGTGCCAGCAGCAGACAGGGCCGCGCGGAAAAACTGTTTTTT. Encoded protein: CASSRQGRAEKLFF.

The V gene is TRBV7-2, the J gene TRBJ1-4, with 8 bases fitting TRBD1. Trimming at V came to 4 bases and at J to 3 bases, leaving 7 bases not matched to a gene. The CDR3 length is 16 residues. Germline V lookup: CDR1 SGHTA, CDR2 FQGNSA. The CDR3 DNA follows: TGTGCCAGCAGCTACAGCAGGGGGCTAGCTAATGAAAAACTGTTTTTT. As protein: CASSYSRGLANEKLFF.

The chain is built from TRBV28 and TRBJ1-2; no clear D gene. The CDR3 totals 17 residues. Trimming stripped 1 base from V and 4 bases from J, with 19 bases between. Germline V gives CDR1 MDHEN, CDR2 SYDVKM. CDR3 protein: CASSLFAGGWQTYGYTF. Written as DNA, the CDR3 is TGTGCCAGCAGTTTATTTGCTGGCGGTTGGCAGACCTATGGCTACACCTTC.

This CDR3 is CSARVAEQFF. CDR3 sequence (DNA): TGCAGTGCTAGAGTGGCTGAGCAGTTCTTC. The rearrangement links TRBV20-1 to TRBJ2-1; D gene ambiguous. Germline V gives CDR1 DFQATT, CDR2 SNEGSKA (reference sequence). V was cut by 1 base and J by 9 bases, with 4 bases left in between. The CDR3 contains 10 residues.

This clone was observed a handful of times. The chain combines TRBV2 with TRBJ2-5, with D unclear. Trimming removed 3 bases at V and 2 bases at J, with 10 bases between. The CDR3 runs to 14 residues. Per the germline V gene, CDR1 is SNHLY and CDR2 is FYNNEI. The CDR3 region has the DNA TGTGCCAGCAGTGACAAGAACCTACAAGAGACCCAGTACTTC. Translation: CASSDKNLQETQYF.

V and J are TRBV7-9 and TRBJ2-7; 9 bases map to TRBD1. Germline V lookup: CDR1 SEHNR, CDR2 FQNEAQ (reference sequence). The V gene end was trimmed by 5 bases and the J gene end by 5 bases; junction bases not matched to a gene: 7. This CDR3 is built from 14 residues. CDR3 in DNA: TGTGCCAGCAGCGCTCAAACAGGGGGCAACGAGCAGTACTTC. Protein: CASSAQTGGNEQYF. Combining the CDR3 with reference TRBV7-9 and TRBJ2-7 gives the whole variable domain DTGVSQNPRHKITKRGQNVTFRCDPISEHNRLYWYRQTLGQGPEFLTYFQNEAQLEKSRLLSDRFSAERPKGSFSTLEIQRTEQGDSAMYLCASSAQTGGNEQYFGPGTRLTVT.

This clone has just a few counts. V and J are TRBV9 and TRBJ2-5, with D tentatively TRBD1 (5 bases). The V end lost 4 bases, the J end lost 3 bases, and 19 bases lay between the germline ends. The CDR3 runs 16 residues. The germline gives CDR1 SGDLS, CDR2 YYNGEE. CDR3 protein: CASSPYGQGSKETQYF. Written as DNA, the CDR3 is TGTGCCAGCAGCCCGTATGGGCAGGGAAGTAAAGAGACCCAGTACTTC.

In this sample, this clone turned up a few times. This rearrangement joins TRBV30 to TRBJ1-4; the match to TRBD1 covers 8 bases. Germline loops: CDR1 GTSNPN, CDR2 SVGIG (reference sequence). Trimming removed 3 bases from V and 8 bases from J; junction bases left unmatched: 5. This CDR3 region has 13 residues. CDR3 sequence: CAWSATGGEKLFF. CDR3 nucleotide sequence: TGTGCCTGGAGCGCAACAGGGGGGGAAAAACTGTTTTTT.

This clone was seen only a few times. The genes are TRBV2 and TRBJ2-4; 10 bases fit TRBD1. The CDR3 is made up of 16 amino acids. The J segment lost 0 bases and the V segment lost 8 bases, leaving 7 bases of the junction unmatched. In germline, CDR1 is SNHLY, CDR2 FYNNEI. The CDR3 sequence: CASARDRGIAKNIQYF. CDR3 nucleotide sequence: TGTGCCAGCGCGCGGGACAGGGGAATAGCCAAAAACATTCAGTACTTC.

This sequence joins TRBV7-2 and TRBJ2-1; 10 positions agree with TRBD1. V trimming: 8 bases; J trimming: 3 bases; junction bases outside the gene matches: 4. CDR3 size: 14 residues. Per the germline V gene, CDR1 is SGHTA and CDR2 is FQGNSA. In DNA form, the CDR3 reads TGTGCCAGCTCCGGGACAGGGGTCTACAATGAGCAGTTCTTC. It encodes CASSGTGVYNEQFF.

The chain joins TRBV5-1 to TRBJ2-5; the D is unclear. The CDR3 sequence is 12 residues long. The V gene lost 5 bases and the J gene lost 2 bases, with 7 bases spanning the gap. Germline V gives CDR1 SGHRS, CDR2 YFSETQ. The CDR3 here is CASRTEQETQYF. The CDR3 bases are TGCGCCAGCAGAACAGAGCAAGAGACCCAGTACTTC.

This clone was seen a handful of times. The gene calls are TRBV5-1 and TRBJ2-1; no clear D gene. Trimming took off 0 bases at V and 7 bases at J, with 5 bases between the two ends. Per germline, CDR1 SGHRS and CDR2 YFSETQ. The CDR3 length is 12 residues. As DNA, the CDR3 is TGCGCCAGCAGCTTGGGGCCAAATGAGCAGTTCTTC. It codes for CASSLGPNEQFF.

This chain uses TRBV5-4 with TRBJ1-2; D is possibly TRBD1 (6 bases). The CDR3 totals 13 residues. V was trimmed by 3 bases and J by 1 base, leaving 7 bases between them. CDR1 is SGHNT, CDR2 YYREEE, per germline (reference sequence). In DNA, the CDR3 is TGTGCCAGCAGCTCGGACAGTAACTATGGCTACACCTTC. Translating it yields CASSSDSNYGYTF.

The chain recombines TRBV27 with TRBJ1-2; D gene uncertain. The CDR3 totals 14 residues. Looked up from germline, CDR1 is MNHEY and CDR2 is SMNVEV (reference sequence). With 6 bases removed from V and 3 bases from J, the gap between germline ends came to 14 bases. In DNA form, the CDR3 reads TGTGCCAGCAGGGCTAGCGGGTCTGACTATGGCTACACCTTC. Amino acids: CASRASGSDYGYTF.

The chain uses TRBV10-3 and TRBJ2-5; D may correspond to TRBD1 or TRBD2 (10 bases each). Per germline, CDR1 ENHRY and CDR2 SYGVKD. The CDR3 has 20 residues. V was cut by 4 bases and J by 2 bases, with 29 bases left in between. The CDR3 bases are TGTGCCATCAGTGGACTTAGGGACAGGGGCCCTAGCGGGAGACAAGAGACCCAGTACTTC. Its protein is CAISGLRDRGPSGRQETQYF.

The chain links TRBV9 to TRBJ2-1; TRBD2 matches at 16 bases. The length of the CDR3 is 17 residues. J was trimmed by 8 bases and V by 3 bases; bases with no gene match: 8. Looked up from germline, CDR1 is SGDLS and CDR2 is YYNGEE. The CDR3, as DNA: TGTGCCAGCAGCGGAGGTGGGACTAGCGGGAGGGCCGATGAGCAGTTCTTC. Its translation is CASSGGGTSGRADEQFF.

This chain's CDR3 is CASSSPGQSLRGTEAFF. CDR3 DNA: TGTGCCAGCAGCTCTCCCGGACAGTCCCTCCGTGGGACTGAAGCTTTCTTT. This sequence joins TRBV28 and TRBJ1-1, with D maybe TRBD1 (6 bases). Germline-derived CDR1 and CDR2 are MDHEN and SYDVKM. V was shortened by 6 bases and J by 5 bases, with 25 bases between the two germline ends. This CDR3 contains 17 residues.

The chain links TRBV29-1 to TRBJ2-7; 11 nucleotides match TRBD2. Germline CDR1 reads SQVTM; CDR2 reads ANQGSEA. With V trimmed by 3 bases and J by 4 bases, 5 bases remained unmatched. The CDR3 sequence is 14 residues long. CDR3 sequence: CSVDKLAGGYEQYF. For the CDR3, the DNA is TGCAGCGTTGATAAGCTAGCGGGAGGATACGAGCAGTACTTC.

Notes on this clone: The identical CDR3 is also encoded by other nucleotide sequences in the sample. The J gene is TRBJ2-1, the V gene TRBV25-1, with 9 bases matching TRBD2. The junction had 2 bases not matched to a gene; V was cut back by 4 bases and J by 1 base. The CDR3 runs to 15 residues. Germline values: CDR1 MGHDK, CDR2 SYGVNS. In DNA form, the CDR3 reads TGTGCCAGCAGTGTGCTAGCGGGATCCTACAATGAGCAGTTCTTC. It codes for CASSVLAGSYNEQFF.

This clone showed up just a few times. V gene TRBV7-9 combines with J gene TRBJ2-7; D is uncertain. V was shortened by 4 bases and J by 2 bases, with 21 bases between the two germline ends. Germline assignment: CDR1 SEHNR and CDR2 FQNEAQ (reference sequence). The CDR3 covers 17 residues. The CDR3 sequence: CASSSLADTLGAYEQYF. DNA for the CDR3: TGTGCCAGCAGCTCTCTTGCTGACACCCTCGGCGCCTACGAGCAGTACTTC. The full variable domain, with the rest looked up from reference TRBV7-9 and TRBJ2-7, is DTGVSQNPRHKITKRGQNVTFRCDPISEHNRLYWYRQTLGQGPEFLTYFQNEAQLEKSRLLSDRFSAERPKGSFSTLEIQRTEQGDSAMYLCASSSLADTLGAYEQYFGPGTRLTVT.